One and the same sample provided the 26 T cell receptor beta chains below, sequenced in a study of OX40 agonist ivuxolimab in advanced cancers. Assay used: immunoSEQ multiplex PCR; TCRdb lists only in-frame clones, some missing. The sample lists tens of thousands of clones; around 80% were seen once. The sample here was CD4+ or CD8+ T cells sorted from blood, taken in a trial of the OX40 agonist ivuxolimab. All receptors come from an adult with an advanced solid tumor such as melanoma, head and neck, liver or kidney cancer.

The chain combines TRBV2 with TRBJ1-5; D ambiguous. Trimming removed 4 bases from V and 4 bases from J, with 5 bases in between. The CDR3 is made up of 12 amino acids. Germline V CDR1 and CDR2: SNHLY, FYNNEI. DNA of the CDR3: TGTGCCAGCAGTGCAGAAAATCAGCCCCAGCATTTT. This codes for CASSAENQPQHF.

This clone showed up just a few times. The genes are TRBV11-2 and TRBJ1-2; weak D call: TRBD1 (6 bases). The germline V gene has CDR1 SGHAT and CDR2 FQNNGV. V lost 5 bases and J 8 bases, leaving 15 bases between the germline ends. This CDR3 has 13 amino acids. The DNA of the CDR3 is TGTGCCAGCAGCACGACCGCAGGGGACGGCTACACCTTC. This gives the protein CASSTTAGDGYTF.

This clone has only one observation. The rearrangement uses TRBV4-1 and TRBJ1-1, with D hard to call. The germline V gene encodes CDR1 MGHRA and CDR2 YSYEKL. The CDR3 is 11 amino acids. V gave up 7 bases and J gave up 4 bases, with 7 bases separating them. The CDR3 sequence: CASTKGTEAFF. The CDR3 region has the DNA TGCGCCAGCACGAAGGGCACTGAAGCTTTCTTT.

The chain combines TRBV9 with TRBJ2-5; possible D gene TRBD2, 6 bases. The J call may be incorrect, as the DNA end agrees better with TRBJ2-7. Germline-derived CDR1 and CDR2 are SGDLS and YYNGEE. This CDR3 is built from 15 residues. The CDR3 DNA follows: TGTGCCAGCAGCGTCAACACCGGGAGTCCCTACGAGCAGTACTTC. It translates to CASSVNTGSPYEQYF.

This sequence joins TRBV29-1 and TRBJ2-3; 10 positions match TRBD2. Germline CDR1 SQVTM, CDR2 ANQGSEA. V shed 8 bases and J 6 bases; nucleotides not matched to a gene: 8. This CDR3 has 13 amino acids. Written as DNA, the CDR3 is TGCAGCTTGAGCGGGGGGGCGCTCGATACGCAGTATTTT. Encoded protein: CSLSGGALDTQYF.

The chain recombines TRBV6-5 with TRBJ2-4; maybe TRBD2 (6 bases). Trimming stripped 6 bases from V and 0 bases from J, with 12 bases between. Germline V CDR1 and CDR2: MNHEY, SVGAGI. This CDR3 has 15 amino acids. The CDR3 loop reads CASSSDGGAKNIQYF. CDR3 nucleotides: TGTGCCAGCAGCTCCGACGGGGGAGCCAAAAACATTCAGTACTTC.

CDR3 protein: CASSYDSSYNEQFF. The CDR3 DNA sequence: TGTGCCAGCAGTTATGACAGCTCCTACAATGAGCAGTTCTTC. This rearrangement joins TRBV6-5 to TRBJ2-1; TRBD1 is a possible D gene (5 bases). CDR3 size: 14 residues. The V end was cut by 3 bases, the J end by 0 bases, with 6 bases between. Per the germline V gene, CDR1 is MNHEY and CDR2 is SVGAGI.

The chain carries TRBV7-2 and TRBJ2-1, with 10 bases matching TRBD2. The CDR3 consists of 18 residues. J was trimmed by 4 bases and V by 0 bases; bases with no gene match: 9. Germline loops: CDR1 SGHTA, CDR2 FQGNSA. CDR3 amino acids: CASSLAGTLAGKYNEQFF. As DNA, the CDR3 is TGTGCCAGCAGCTTAGCTGGGACACTAGCGGGGAAATACAATGAGCAGTTCTTC.

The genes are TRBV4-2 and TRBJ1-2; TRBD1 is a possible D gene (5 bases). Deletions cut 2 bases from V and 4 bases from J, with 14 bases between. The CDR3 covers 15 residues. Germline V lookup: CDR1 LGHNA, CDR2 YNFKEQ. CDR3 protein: CASSQLGGASYGYTF. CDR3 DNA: TGTGCCAGCAGCCAACTTGGAGGGGCTAGCTATGGCTACACCTTC.

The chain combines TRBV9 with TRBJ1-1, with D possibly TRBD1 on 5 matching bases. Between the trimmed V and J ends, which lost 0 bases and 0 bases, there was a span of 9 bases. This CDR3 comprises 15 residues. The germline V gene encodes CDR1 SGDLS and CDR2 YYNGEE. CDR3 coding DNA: TGTGCCAGCAGCGTAGGGTCAGGGCTGAACACTGAAGCTTTCTTT. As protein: CASSVGSGLNTEAFF.

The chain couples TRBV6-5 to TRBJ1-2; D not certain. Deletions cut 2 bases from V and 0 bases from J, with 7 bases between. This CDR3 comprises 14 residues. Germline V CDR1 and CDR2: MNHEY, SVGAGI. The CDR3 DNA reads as TGTGCCAGCAGTTACGGGTCATCTAACTATGGCTACACCTTC. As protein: CASSYGSSNYGYTF.

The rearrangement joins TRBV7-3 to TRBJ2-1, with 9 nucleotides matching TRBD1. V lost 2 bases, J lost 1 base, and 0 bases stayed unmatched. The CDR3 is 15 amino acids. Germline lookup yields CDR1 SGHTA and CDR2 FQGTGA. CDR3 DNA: TGTGCCAGCAGCTTAGGACAGGGGTCCTACAATGAGCAGTTCTTC. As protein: CASSLGQGSYNEQFF.

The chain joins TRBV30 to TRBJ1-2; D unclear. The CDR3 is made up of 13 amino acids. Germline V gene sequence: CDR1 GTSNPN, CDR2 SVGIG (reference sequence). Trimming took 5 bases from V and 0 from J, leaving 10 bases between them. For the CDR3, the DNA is TGTGCCTGGTATGGTCGAGCTAACTATGGCTACACCTTC. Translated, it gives CAWYGRANYGYTF.

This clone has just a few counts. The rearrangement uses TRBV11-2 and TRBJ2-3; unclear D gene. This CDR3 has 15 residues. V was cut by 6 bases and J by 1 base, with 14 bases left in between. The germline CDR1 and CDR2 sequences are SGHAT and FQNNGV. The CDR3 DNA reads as TGTGCCAGCAGTTCCCCCCGAACGGGCACAGATACGCAGTATTTT. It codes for CASSSPRTGTDTQYF. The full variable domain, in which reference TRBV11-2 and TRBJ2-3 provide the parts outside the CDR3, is EAGVAQSPRYKIIEKRQSVAFWCNPISGHATLYWYQQILGQGPKLLIQFQNNGVVDDSQLPKDRFSAERLKGVDSTLKIQPAKLEDSAVYLCASSSPRTGTDTQYFGPGTRLTVL.

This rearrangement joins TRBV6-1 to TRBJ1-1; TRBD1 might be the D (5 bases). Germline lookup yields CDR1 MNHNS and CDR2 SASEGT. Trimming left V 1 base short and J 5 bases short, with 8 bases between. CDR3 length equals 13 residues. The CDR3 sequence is CASSEVGETEAFF. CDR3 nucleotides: TGTGCCAGCAGTGAAGTAGGGGAAACTGAAGCTTTCTTT.

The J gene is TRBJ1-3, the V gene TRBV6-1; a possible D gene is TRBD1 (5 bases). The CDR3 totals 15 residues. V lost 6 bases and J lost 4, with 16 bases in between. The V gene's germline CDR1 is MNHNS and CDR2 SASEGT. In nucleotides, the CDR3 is TGTGCCAGCAGCCGGGACCTCCAGAAGGGAAACACCATATATTTT. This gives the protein CASSRDLQKGNTIYF.

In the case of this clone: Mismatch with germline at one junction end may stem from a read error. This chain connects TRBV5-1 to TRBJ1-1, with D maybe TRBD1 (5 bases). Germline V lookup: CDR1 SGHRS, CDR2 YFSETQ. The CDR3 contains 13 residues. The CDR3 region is CASSGDYITEAFF. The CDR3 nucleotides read TGTGCCAGCAGCGGGGACTACATCACTGAAGCTTTCTTT.

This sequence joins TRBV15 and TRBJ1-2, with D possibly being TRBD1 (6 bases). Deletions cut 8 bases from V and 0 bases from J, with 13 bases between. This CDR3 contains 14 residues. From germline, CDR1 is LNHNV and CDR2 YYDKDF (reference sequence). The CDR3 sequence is CATSLGQTNYGYTF. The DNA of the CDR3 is TGTGCCACCTCGCTAGGACAGACTAACTATGGCTACACCTTC.

CDR3: CASSPRTGEGYGYTF. CDR3 coding DNA: TGCGCCAGCAGCCCCAGGACAGGGGAAGGCTATGGCTACACCTTC. The rearrangement joins TRBV4-1 to TRBJ1-2, with TRBD1 matching over 9 bases. V was pared by 4 bases and J by 4 bases, with 7 bases of the junction left unmatched. The CDR3 contains 15 residues. Per the germline V gene, CDR1 is MGHRA and CDR2 is YSYEKL.

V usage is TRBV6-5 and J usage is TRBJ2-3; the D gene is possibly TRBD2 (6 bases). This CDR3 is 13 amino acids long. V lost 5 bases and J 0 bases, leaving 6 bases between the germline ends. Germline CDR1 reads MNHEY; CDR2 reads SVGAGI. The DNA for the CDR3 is TGTGCCAGCAGTAGCGGGAGCACAGATACGCAGTATTTT. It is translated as CASSSGSTDTQYF.

The DNA for the CDR3 is TGCGCCAGCAGTGATTCGGGACTCGGGGAGCTGTTTTTT. Amino acid sequence: CASSDSGLGELFF. The chain joins TRBV10-1 to TRBJ2-2; D possibly corresponds to TRBD2 (6 bases). Looked up from germline, CDR1 is WNHNN and CDR2 is SYGVQD (reference sequence). Trimming cost V 3 bases and J 7 bases, with 9 bases left between them. This CDR3 is built from 13 residues.

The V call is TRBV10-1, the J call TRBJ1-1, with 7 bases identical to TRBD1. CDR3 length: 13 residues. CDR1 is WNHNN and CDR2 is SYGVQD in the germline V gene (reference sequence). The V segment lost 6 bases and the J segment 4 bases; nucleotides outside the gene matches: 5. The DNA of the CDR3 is TGCGCCAGCAGGTCTCAGGGGGGCACTGAAGCTTTCTTT. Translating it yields CASRSQGGTEAFF.

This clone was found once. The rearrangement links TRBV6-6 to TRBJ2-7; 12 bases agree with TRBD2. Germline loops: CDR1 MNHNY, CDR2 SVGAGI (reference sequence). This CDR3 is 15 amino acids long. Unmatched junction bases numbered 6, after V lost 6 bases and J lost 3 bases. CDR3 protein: CASSRRTSGNYEQYF. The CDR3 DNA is TGTGCCAGCAGCCGACGGACTAGCGGGAACTACGAGCAGTACTTC.

The CDR3 coding sequence is TGTGCCAGCAGCTCGGACTACAATGAGCAGTTCTTC. It is translated as CASSSDYNEQFF. The chain has TRBV5-4 and TRBJ2-1; no definite D call. The CDR3 contains 12 residues. V was cut by 3 bases and J by 3 bases, with 4 bases left in between. Germline CDR1 is SGHNT and CDR2 is YYREEE (reference sequence).

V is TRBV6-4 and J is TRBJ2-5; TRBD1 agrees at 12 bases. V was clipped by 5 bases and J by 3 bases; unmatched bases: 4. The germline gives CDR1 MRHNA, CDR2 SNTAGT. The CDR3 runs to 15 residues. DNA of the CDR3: TGTGCCAGCAGTCCCGGGACAGGGGGCGAAGAGACCCAGTACTTC. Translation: CASSPGTGGEETQYF.

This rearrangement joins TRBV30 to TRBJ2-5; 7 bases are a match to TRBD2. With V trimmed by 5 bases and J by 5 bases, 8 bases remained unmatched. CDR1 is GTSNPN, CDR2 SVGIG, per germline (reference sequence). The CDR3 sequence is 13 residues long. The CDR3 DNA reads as TGTGCCTGGGCGGGGGTCCGATGGGAGACCCAGTACTTC. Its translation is CAWAGVRWETQYF.